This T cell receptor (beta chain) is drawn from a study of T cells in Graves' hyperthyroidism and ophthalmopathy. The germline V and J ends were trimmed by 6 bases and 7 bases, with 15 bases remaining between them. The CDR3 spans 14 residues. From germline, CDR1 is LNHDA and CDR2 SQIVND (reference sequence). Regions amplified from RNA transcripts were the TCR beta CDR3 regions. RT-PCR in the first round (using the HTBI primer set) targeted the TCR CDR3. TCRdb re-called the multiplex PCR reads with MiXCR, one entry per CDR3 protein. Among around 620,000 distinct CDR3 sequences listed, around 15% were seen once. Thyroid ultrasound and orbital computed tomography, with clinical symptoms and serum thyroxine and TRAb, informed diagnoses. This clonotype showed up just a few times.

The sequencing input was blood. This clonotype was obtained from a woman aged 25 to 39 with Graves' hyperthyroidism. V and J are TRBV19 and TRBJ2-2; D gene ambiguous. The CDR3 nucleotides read TGTGCCAGTAGGATCAACCCGATGGTCGGGGAGCTGTTTTTT. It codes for CASRINPMVGELFF.